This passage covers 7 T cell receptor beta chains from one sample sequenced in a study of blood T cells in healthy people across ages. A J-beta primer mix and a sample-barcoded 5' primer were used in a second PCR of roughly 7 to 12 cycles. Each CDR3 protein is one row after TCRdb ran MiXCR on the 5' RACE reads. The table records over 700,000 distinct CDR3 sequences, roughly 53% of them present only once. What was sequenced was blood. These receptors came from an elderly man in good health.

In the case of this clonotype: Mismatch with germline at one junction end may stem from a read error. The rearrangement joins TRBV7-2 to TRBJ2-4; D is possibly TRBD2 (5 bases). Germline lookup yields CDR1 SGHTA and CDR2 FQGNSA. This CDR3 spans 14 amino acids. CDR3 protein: CASSHPGGENTQYF. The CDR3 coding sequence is TGTGCCAGCAGCCATCCCGGAGGAGAAAACACTCAGTACTTC. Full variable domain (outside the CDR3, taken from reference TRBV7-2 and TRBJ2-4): GAGVSQSPSNKVTEKGKDVELRCDPISGHTALYWYRQSLGQGLEFLIYFQGNSAPDKSGLPSDRFSAERTGGSVSTLTIQRTQQEDSAVYLCASSHPGGENTQYFGAGTRLSVL.

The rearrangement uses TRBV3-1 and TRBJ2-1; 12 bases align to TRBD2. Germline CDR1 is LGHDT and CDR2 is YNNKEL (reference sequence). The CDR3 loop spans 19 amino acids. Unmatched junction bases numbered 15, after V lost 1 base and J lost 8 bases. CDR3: CASSQGLGLAGGPWDEQFF. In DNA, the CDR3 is TGTGCCAGCAGCCAAGGGTTGGGGCTAGCGGGAGGGCCCTGGGATGAGCAGTTCTTC.

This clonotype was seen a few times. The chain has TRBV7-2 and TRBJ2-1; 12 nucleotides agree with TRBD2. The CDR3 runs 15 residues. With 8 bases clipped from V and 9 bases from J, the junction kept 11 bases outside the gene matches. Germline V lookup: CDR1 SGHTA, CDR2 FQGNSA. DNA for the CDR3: TGTGCCAGCGTCCTCCGACTAGCGGGAGTTGGTGAGCAGTTCTTC. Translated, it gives CASVLRLAGVGEQFF.

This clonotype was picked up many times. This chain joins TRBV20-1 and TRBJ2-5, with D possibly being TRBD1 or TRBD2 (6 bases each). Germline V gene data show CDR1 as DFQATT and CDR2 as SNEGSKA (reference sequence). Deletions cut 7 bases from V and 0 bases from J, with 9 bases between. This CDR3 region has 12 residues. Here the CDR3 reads CSGGDNQETQYF. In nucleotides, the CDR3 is TGCAGTGGGGGGGACAACCAAGAGACCCAGTACTTC.

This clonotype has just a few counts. The CDR3 coding sequence is TGCAGTGCTAGTGGGGACGCTGAAAAACTGTTTTTT. Its protein product is CSASGDAEKLFF. The rearrangement uses TRBV20-1 and TRBJ1-4; possible D gene TRBD1, 5 bases. Germline CDR1 and CDR2: DFQATT and SNEGSKA (reference sequence). V lost 3 bases and J lost 7, with 9 bases in between. The CDR3 extends over 12 amino acids.

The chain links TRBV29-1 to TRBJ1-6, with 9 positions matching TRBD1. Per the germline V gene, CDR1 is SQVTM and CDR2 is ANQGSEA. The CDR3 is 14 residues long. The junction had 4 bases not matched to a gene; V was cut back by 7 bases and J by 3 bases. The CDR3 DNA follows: TGCAGCGCCCAGACAGGGGGCTATAATTCACCCCTCCACTTT. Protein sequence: CSAQTGGYNSPLHF.

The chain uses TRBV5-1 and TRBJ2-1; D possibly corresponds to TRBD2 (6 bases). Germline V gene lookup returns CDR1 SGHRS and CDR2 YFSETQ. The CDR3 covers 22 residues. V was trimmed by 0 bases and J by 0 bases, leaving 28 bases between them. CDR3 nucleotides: TGCGCCAGCAGCTTGGGTGGGGCGCGGGAAGGTTGGGGAAGGAGCTCCTACAATGAGCAGTTCTTC. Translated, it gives CASSLGGAREGWGRSSYNEQFF.